These T cell receptor beta chains were read from a single sample in a study of T cell responses to AZD1222 COVID-19 vaccine. The assay was immunoSEQ multiplex PCR, and TCRdb's table has in-frame clones only and misses some. The sample includes nearly 110,000 clones, about 90% seen only once; the top ten take more than 8%. The specimen comprised peripheral blood, sampled 28 days after the second AZD1222 dose. These receptors all stem from an adult who received the AZD1222 COVID-19 vaccine. The CDR3 runs from the conserved cysteine through the conserved F or W. The D gene is left open where the match is weak. Expanded clones get a size class; other rows say once, few or many, or leave the size out.

d_gene,abundance,j_gene,v_gene,CDR3nt,CDR3aa
NA,NA,TRBJ2-1,TRBV11-3,TGTGCCAGCAGCTTAGAGGGGGGGCCTAACAATGAGCAGTTCTTC,CASSLEGGPNNEQFF
TRBD1,NA,TRBJ1-1,TRBV7-8,TGTGCCAGCAGCCCCCCAACAGGGGCGGGTAACACTGAAGCTTTCTTT,CASSPPTGAGNTEAFF
NA,NA,TRBJ1-1,TRBV21-1,TGTGCCAGCGCCCCTCCGACAGCCAACCCTATAGATGAAGCTTTCTTT,CASAPPTANPIDEAFF
TRBD2,NA,TRBJ2-3,TRBV5-1,TGCGCCAGCAGCTTGGGACTAGCGGGAGGCACAGATACGCAGTATTTT,CASSLGLAGGTDTQYF
NA,NA,TRBJ1-1,TRBV19,TGTGCCAGTAGTATAGTAGAGGGGGACACTGAAGCTTTCTTT,CASSIVEGDTEAFF
NA,few,TRBJ1-5,TRBV21-1,TGTGCCAGCAGCAAAAGTCTACGGACAGAGAGAGTAAGGTCGGGCAATCAGCCCCAGCATTTT,CASSKSLRTERVRSGNQPQHF
NA,NA,TRBJ2-6,TRBV2,TGTGCCAGCAGGCTGACCGCTGGGGCCAACGTCCTGACTTTC,CASRLTAGANVLTF
TRBD1,NA,TRBJ1-1,TRBV19,TGTGCCAGTAGTGCCCGGGACAGGGGGATGGCTTTCTTT,CASSARDRGMAFF
NA,NA,TRBJ1-2,TRBV9,TGTGCCAGCAGCGTAGGGCCAGAGAATGGCTACACCTTC,CASSVGPENGYTF
TRBD1,NA,TRBJ1-6,TRBV7-2,TGTGCCAGCAGCTTAGACCAGGGGGATTCACCCCTCCACTTT,CASSLDQGDSPLHF
NA,NA,TRBJ1-1,TRBV5-4,TGTGCCAGCAGCTTTTGGGAGTCGGAAGCTTTCTTT,CASSFWESEAFF